This note documents a single T cell receptor beta chain sequence. Its matching antigen is unknown. The record originates from a study of T cells in narcolepsy. Turning to the study itself: Donors had narcolepsy type 1 or type 2, or were healthy controls. The study's findings and limits: HCRT-specific and TRIB2-specific autoreactive clonotypes appeared among same-patient CSF and blood CD4+ clonotypes.

Produced via immunoSEQ multiplex PCR; TCRdb's table is partial and in-frame only. Of about 29,000 clones in the sample, around 87% were seen once. There are 15 residues in the CDR3. CDR1 is MGHDK and CDR2 is SYGVNS in the germline V gene. The ends lost 7 bases at V and 4 bases at J; junction bases unmatched: 6. The chain is built from TRBV25-1 and TRBJ2-2, with TRBD1 matching 10 bases. This TCR was recovered from a human donor in good health. What was sequenced was memory (CD45RA-) CD4+ T cells from blood. CDR3 coding DNA: TGTGCCAGCACCGTTGGGACAGGGGTCACCGGGGAGCTGTTTTTT. Translating it yields CASTVGTGVTGELFF. Complete variable domain (other parts from reference TRBV25-1 and TRBJ2-2): EADIYQTPRYLVIGTGKKITLECSQTMGHDKMYWYQQDPGMELHLIHYSYGVNSTEKGDLSSESTVSRIRTEHFPLTLESARPSHTSQYLCASTVGTGVTGELFFGEGSRLTVL.